The source of this T cell receptor beta chain is a study of shared clonotypes between healthy human individuals. Broader study findings: For naive CD4 cells, around 5% of clonotypes were shared across a handful of donors. Represented genetic and exposure-history diversity was restricted by having few donors.

Each donor was a Caucasian adult residing in Nashville, Tennessee. Here immunoSEQ multiplex PCR was the method, and the copy in TCRdb shows in-frame clones only, minus some. Among 2 million to 3 million clones listed, roughly 93% were seen once. Remarks on this clone: The antigen is undetermined.

The sequence was obtained from a man in his late teens or twenties in good health. Some clones in this sample may be carry-over from other donors' samples. Sequenced input: naive CD4+ T cells from PBMCs. Subset given: CD45RA+ positively selected.

CDR3 DNA: TGTGCCAGTAGTAAGTGGGGGAGTCCAAATGAGCAGTTCTTC. This gives the protein CASSKWGSPNEQFF. V usage is TRBV19 and J usage is TRBJ2-1, with D perhaps assigned TRBD1 or TRBD2 (5 bases each). Germline CDR1 LNHDA, CDR2 SQIVND (reference sequence). Trimming pared 4 bases from V and 7 bases from J, leaving 14 bases between. The length of the CDR3 is 14 residues.